The 11 T cell receptor beta chains listed next were all sequenced from one sample in a study of T cells after yellow fever vaccination. MiXCR was run by TCRdb on the 5' RACE reads, yielding one entry per CDR3 protein. This repertoire shows fewer than 450,000 distinct CDR3 sequences, more than 9% found once; its top ten account for 18%. The sequencing here drew on PBMCs, taken on the day of the first yellow fever vaccination. These receptors were taken from a man aged 18 to 29 who received the YFV17D yellow fever vaccine.

This clonotype occurred a few times. This sequence joins TRBV29-1 and TRBJ1-1, with D maybe TRBD1 (5 bases). The CDR3 is made up of 12 amino acids. With 2 bases removed from V and 7 bases from J, the gap between germline ends came to 11 bases. Germline V gene data show CDR1 as SQVTM and CDR2 as ANQGSEA. In nucleotides, the CDR3 is TGCAGCGTTGAAATTGGGGGGTATGAAGCTTTCTTT. This encodes CSVEIGGYEAFF. Full variable domain (outside the CDR3, taken from reference TRBV29-1 and TRBJ1-1): SAVISQKPSRDICQRGTSLTIQCQVDSQVTMMFWYRQQPGQSLTLIATANQGSEATYESGFVIDKFPISRPNLTFSTLTVSNMSPEDSSIYLCSVEIGGYEAFFGQGTRLTVV.

This clonotype has a count of ten or more. The chain joins TRBV6-5 to TRBJ1-4; the match to TRBD1 covers 8 bases. V shed 7 bases and J 1 base; nucleotides not matched to a gene: 2. Germline-derived CDR1 and CDR2 are MNHEY and SVGAGI. The CDR3 length is 14 residues. The CDR3 loop reads CASKGTGTNEKLFF. Written as DNA, the CDR3 is TGTGCCAGCAAAGGGACAGGAACTAATGAAAAACTGTTTTTT.

V gene TRBV4-3 combines with J gene TRBJ2-7; TRBD1 matches at 8 bases. Germline CDR1 is LGHNA and CDR2 is YSLEER. CDR3 size: 19 residues. V dropped 1 base and J dropped 0; count of bases not matched to a gene: 14. The CDR3 sequence: CASSQGEGGGQANSYEQYV. As DNA, the CDR3 is TGCGCCAGCAGCCAAGGGGAAGGTGGGGGACAGGCCAACTCCTACGAGCAGTACGTC.

This rearrangement joins TRBV5-1 to TRBJ1-4; D is possibly TRBD1 (5 bases). V lost 0 bases, J lost 14 bases, and 14 bases lay in between. This CDR3 is built from 13 residues. CDR1 and CDR2 (germline): SGHRS, YFSETQ. The CDR3 region has the DNA TGCGCCAGCAGCTTGGGTTGGGAGGGGAAGCTGTTTTTT. Translated, it gives CASSLGWEGKLFF.

The rearrangement joins TRBV30 to TRBJ1-3; TRBD1 aligns across 7 bases. The CDR3 runs 14 residues. Germline CDR1 and CDR2: GTSNPN and SVGIG (reference sequence). V dropped 1 base and J dropped 2; count of bases not matched to a gene: 2. CDR3 bases: TGTGCCTGGAGTGCGACAGGGACTGGAAACACCATATATTTT. The encoded protein is CAWSATGTGNTIYF.

This clonotype was detected many times. CDR3 sequence reads: CSARGLAEYNEQFF. CDR3 sequence (DNA): TGCAGTGCTAGAGGACTAGCGGAATACAATGAGCAGTTCTTC. This chain connects TRBV20-1 to TRBJ2-1, with 9 bases that match TRBD2. The CDR3 totals 14 residues. In germline, CDR1 is DFQATT, CDR2 SNEGSKA (reference sequence). V was clipped by 1 base and J by 4 bases; unmatched bases: 2.

The gene calls are TRBV19 and TRBJ1-5, with 7 bases identical to TRBD1. J gave up 5 bases and V 4 bases, and 8 bases lay outside the gene matches. The V gene's germline CDR1 is LNHDA and CDR2 SQIVND (reference sequence). This CDR3 is built from 15 residues. The CDR3 sequence: CASSKLARGDQPQHF. The CDR3 nucleotides read TGTGCCAGTAGTAAGCTAGCCAGGGGGGATCAGCCCCAGCATTTT.

The CDR3 DNA reads TGCGCCAGCAGCCAAGGGACAGACAGCTCCTACGAGCAGTACTTC. Translating gives CASSQGTDSSYEQYF. The chain carries TRBV4-1 and TRBJ2-7, with D perhaps matching TRBD1 (6 bases). Germline V gene lookup returns CDR1 MGHRA and CDR2 YSYEKL. CDR3 size: 15 residues. The V gene lost 1 base and the J gene lost 0 bases, with 10 bases spanning the gap.

The rearrangement uses TRBV20-1 and TRBJ1-5, with 9 nucleotides matching TRBD1. With 4 bases clipped from V and 8 bases from J, the junction kept 9 bases outside the gene matches. The germline V gene encodes CDR1 DFQATT and CDR2 SNEGSKA (reference sequence). The CDR3 sequence is 14 residues long. CDR3 nucleotide sequence: TGCAGTGCTACAACCGGGACAGGGTTGGAGCCCCAGCATTTT. Translation: CSATTGTGLEPQHF.

The chain uses TRBV7-9 and TRBJ2-5; no reliable D call. V lost 5 bases to trimming and J lost 4 bases, with 14 bases between them. CDR3 length: 14 amino acids. Germline V gene sequence: CDR1 SEHNR, CDR2 FQNEAQ (reference sequence). The CDR3 loop is CASSVPWPSETQYF. CDR3 sequence (DNA): TGTGCCAGCAGCGTTCCTTGGCCTTCAGAGACCCAGTACTTC.

This clonotype was recorded many times. The V call is TRBV12-3 or TRBV12-4, the J call TRBJ1-1; no firm D call. The CDR3 runs to 14 residues. Between the trimmed V and J ends, which lost 2 bases and 0 bases, there was a span of 7 bases. CDR3 sequence (DNA): TGTGCCAGCAGTTTAAGTCAGTTGAACACTGAAGCTTTCTTT. This encodes CASSLSQLNTEAFF.